This TCR beta chain appears in the sequencing data of a study of regulatory T cells in long-lasting Graves disease. TCR beta libraries were built with iRepertoire HTBI primers and Arm-PCR of CDR3 regions. TCRdb re-derived calls from the multiplex PCR reads in MiXCR, one entry per CDR3 protein. This sample has hundreds of thousands of distinct CDR3 sequences, with approximately 13% found just once. This clonotype was observed many times. What it binds is not known. The germline gene is not matched at one end of the junction; a read error may be the cause. Germline CDR1 is ENHRY and CDR2 is SYGVKD. CDR3 size: 12 residues. Study-wide findings and caveats: New patients shared approximately 1,000 public clonotypes, and persistent patients shared more, with under 3,000. There were preferences for TRBV28, TRBJ1-2 and TRBJ2-5 in persistent disease.

Time point meaning: newly diagnosed GD, antithyroid drugs for less than 3 months. From PBMCs, RNA was extracted and then used to make the TCR library. Another study also made use of these data, one on T cells in Graves' hyperthyroidism and ophthalmopathy. That report adds: Patients between 18 and 65 years old had hyperthyroidism, newly diagnosed and lasting under 2 months. TCR CDR3 regions were first amplified by RT-PCR with HTBI primers.

This clonotype was obtained from a man aged 25 to 40 with Graves disease. The gene calls are TRBV10-3 and TRBJ2-5; the D is unclear. The sample consisted of peripheral blood mononuclear cells (PBMCs), taken at new diagnosis, from a patient treated with antithyroid drugs. The CDR3 DNA reads as TGTGCCATCAGCGAGTACCAAGAGACCCAGTACTTC. As protein: CAISEYQETQYF.